This T cell receptor (beta chain) was identified in a study of T cells in Graves' hyperthyroidism and ophthalmopathy. It was RNA transcripts that yielded the amplified TCR beta CDR3 regions. A first-round RT-PCR of the TCR CDR3 used the HTBI primer set. TCRdb called the multiplex PCR reads again in MiXCR, with one record for every CDR3 protein. The sample includes 300,000 to 350,000 distinct CDR3 sequences, roughly 23% seen only once; the top ten take over 40%. V dropped 0 bases and J dropped 4 bases, with 16 bases sitting between them. The CDR3 contains 15 residues. Germline CDR1 and CDR2: DFQATT and SNEGSKA (reference sequence).

The clonotype was recovered from a woman aged 50 to 60 with Graves' hyperthyroidism. The chain couples TRBV20-1 to TRBJ2-7; D might be TRBD1 or TRBD2, each matching 7 bases. The sequenced material came from blood. This chain's CDR3 is CSAREARGGVYEQYF. For the CDR3, the DNA is TGCAGTGCTAGAGAGGCCAGGGGGGGGGTTTACGAGCAGTACTTC.